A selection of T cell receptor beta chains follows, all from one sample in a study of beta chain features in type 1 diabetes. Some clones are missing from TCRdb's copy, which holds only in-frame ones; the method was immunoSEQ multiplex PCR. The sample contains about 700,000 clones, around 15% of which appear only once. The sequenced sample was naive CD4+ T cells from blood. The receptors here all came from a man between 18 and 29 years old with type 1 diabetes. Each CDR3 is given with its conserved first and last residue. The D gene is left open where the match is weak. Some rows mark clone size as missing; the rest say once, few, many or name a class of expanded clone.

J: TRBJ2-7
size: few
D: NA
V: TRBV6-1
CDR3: CASRPRDANSYEQYF
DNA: TGTGCCAGCAGACCCCGGGACGCGAACTCCTACGAGCAGTACTTC

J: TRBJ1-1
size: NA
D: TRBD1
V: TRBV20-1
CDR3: CSVWEGAVAFF
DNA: TGCAGCGTTTGGGAGGGGGCTGTAGCTTTCTTT

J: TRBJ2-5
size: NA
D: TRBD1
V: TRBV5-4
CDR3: CASSTGQGLQETQYF
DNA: TGTGCCAGCAGCACCGGACAGGGATTACAAGAGACCCAGTACTTC

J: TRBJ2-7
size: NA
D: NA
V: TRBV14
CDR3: CASSHAGEQYF
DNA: TGTGCCAGCAGCCACGCGGGCGAGCAGTACTTC

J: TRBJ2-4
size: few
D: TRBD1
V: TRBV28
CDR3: CASSKQGGNIQYF
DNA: TGTGCCAGCAGTAAACAGGGGGGCAACATTCAGTACTTC

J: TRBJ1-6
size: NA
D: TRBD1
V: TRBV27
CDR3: CASSPDRARGSPLHF
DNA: TGTGCCAGCAGTCCCGACAGGGCAAGGGGTTCACCCCTCCACTTT

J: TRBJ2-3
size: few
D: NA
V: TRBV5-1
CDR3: CASSWGAGADTQYF
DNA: TGCGCCAGCAGCTGGGGGGCGGGCGCAGATACGCAGTATTTT

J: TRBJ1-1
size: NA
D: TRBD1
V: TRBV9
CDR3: CASSGGQEQPEAFF
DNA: TGTGCCAGCAGCGGGGGACAGGAGCAACCTGAAGCTTTCTTT

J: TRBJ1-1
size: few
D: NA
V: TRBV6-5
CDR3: CASSYGQDTEAFF
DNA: TGTGCCAGCAGTTACGGGCAAGACACTGAAGCTTTCTTT

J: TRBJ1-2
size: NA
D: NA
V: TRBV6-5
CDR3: CASSTPGEGDGYTF
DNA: TGTGCCAGCTCCACCCCAGGGGAAGGCGATGGCTACACCTTC

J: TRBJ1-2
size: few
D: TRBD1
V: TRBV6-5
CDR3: CASSKTGGSGYTF
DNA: TGTGCCAGCAGTAAGACAGGGGGTTCTGGCTACACCTTC

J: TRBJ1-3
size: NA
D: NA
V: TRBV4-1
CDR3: CASSPLNGNTIYF
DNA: TGCGCCAGCAGCCCCCTCAATGGAAACACCATATATTTT

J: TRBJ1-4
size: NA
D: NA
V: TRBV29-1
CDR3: CSVEDGRQEKLFF
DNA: TGCAGCGTTGAAGATGGCAGGCAAGAAAAACTGTTTTTT

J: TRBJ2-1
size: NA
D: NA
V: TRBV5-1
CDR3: CASSLEPVSSYNEQFF
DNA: TGCGCCAGCAGCTTGGAACCAGTCTCTTCCTACAATGAGCAGTTCTTC

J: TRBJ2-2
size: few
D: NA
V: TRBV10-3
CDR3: CATSLNRDTGELFF
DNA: TGTGCCACCTCCCTAAACAGGGACACCGGGGAGCTGTTTTTT

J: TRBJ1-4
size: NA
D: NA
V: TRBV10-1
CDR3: CASSEGRQTNEKLFF
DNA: TGCGCCAGCAGTGAGGGACGTCAAACTAATGAAAAACTGTTTTTT